One and the same sample provided the 18 T cell receptor beta chains below, sequenced in a study of blood T cell repertoires in COVID-19. Measured with immunoSEQ multiplex PCR; TCRdb has only the in-frame clones, and not every one. The sample includes roughly 340,000 clones, about 89% seen only once; the top ten take around 1.9%. The material sequenced was PBMCs or T cells enriched from blood (not recorded which). The source of these receptors is a man in his forties in a cohort exposed to, infected with or recovered from COVID-19 (not recorded which).

This clone turned up a few times. The rearrangement uses TRBV4-1 and TRBJ2-1; 11 nucleotides align to TRBD2. The CDR3 loop spans 17 amino acids. V shed 2 bases and J 4 bases; nucleotides not matched to a gene: 7. Germline CDR1 MGHRA, CDR2 YSYEKL. CDR3 sequence: CASSQNLASGRYNEQFF. The CDR3 bases are TGCGCCAGCAGCCAAAATTTGGCTAGCGGGAGGTACAATGAGCAGTTCTTC.

This chain's CDR3 is CASSVGENTGELFF. For the CDR3, the DNA is TGTGCCAGCAGTGTTGGAGAAAACACCGGGGAGCTGTTTTTT. This chain uses TRBV6-4 with TRBJ2-2, with D unclear. The CDR3 is made up of 14 amino acids. V dropped 4 bases and J dropped 2 bases, with 8 bases sitting between them. Germline-derived CDR1 and CDR2 are MRHNA and SNTAGT.

The CDR3 reads CAGLGTGGSYEQYF. The CDR3 DNA reads as TGTGCCGGCCTCGGGACAGGGGGTTCCTACGAGCAGTACTTC. The chain joins TRBV6-5 to TRBJ2-7; 11 nucleotides line up with TRBD1. The germline gives CDR1 MNHEY, CDR2 SVGAGI. This CDR3 has 14 amino acids. Germline trimming cut 11 bases from V and 1 base from J; bases unmatched to any gene: 7.

This rearrangement joins TRBV1 to TRBJ2-3; the table calls TRBD2, which could not be checked here. TRBV1 is a known pseudogene. This CDR3 has 14 residues. The CDR3 DNA reads as TGCACCAGCAGTCTTCTAGCGGGAAGAGATACGCAGTATTTT. It is translated as CTSSLLAGRDTQYF.

This chain links TRBV7-7 with TRBJ2-1, with 8 positions matching TRBD2. The CDR3 loop spans 16 amino acids. The V gene's germline CDR1 is SSHAT and CDR2 FNYEAQ (reference sequence). Unmatched junction bases numbered 14, after V lost 4 bases and J lost 9 bases. The CDR3, as DNA: TGTGCCAGCAGCTCGGCCTCTTCCGTCGGGGGGGGTGAGCAGTTCTTC. It encodes CASSSASSVGGGEQFF.

V and J are TRBV2 and TRBJ2-5; possible D gene TRBD1, 6 bases. Trimming left V 5 bases short and J 3 bases short, with 13 bases between. CDR3 length equals 14 residues. Germline CDR1 SNHLY, CDR2 FYNNEI. In nucleotides, the CDR3 is TGTGCCAGCAGTTTACAGGGTGGGGAAGAGACCCAGTACTTC. This codes for CASSLQGGEETQYF.

V usage is TRBV6-5 and J usage is TRBJ1-6; unclear D gene. Germline V lookup: CDR1 MNHEY, CDR2 SVGAGI. Trimming took 6 bases from V and 5 from J, leaving 11 bases between them. The CDR3 covers 14 residues. As DNA, the CDR3 is TGTGCCAGCAGGGAGTCAGTTCATAATTCACCCCTCCACTTT. It translates to CASRESVHNSPLHF.

The gene calls are TRBV10-1 and TRBJ2-1, with 12 positions matching TRBD2. V trimming: 3 bases; J trimming: 7 bases; junction bases outside the gene matches: 4. The CDR3 runs 15 residues. Germline-derived CDR1 and CDR2 are WNHNN and SYGVQD (reference sequence). The CDR3 protein is CASSEGLAGTNEQFF. CDR3 DNA: TGCGCCAGCAGTGAAGGACTAGCGGGAACGAATGAGCAGTTCTTC.

In nucleotides, the CDR3 is TGTGCCATCAGTACATGGGGCGCGTCAAACTATGGCTACACCTTC. It yields the protein CAISTWGASNYGYTF. J is TRBJ1-2 and V is TRBV10-3; possible D gene TRBD1, 5 bases. This CDR3 comprises 15 residues. The germline V gene has CDR1 ENHRY and CDR2 SYGVKD. The V end lost 5 bases, the J end lost 2 bases, and 15 bases lay between the germline ends.

This clone was picked up a small number of times. This sequence joins TRBV27 and TRBJ1-5; D is possibly TRBD1 (5 bases). Trimming left V 8 bases short and J 6 bases short, with 11 bases between. The CDR3 consists of 12 residues. The V gene's germline CDR1 is MNHEY and CDR2 SMNVEV (reference sequence). CDR3 DNA sequence: TGTGCCAGCGGCAGGGTACGTCAGCCCCAGCATTTT. Protein product: CASGRVRQPQHF.

This clone was recorded only once. The J gene is TRBJ1-3, the V gene TRBV18; D perhaps matches TRBD1 (5 bases). Germline V gene lookup returns CDR1 KGHSH and CDR2 LQKENI. V was cut by 5 bases and J by 0 bases, with 20 bases left in between. This CDR3 is 18 amino acids long. This CDR3 is CASSRLSGTSYSGNTIYF. The CDR3 DNA reads TGTGCCAGCTCAAGGTTATCAGGGACTTCCTACTCTGGAAACACCATATATTTT.

The V and J genes are TRBV27 and TRBJ1-1; 9 bases map to TRBD1. Trimming removed 2 bases from V and 3 bases from J; junction bases left unmatched: 4. The CDR3 runs to 15 residues. Germline CDR1 and CDR2: MNHEY and SMNVEV (reference sequence). The CDR3 protein is CASSLRWTGDTEAFF. DNA of the CDR3: TGTGCCAGCAGTTTAAGATGGACAGGGGACACTGAAGCTTTCTTT.

The table lists this clone with a count of one. The gene calls are TRBV7-9 and TRBJ1-5; the D is unclear. Germline V gene lookup returns CDR1 SEHNR and CDR2 FQNEAQ (reference sequence). The CDR3 is 12 amino acids. Trimming cost V 5 bases and J 7 bases, with 9 bases left between them. The CDR3 bases are TGTGCCAGCAGCCAGACGGGACAGCCCCAGCATTTT. Translation gives CASSQTGQPQHF.

This sequence joins TRBV9 and TRBJ1-2; TRBD1 is a possible D gene (6 bases). The CDR3 is 13 amino acids. V was pared by 3 bases and J by 8 bases, with 14 bases between. Germline lookup yields CDR1 SGDLS and CDR2 YYNGEE. The CDR3 reads CASSEISTGGYTF. The CDR3 DNA is TGTGCCAGCAGCGAGATATCGACAGGAGGCTACACCTTC.

The chain is built from TRBV25-1 and TRBJ1-2, with D perhaps TRBD1 (6 bases). The ends were cut back, 2 bases at V and 0 bases at J, with 13 bases in the middle. Germline values: CDR1 MGHDK, CDR2 SYGVNS. The CDR3 has 16 amino acids. The CDR3 here is CASSERGRETNYGYTF. CDR3 DNA: TGTGCCAGCAGTGAAAGGGGGAGGGAAACTAACTATGGCTACACCTTC.

This clone was detected only once. V usage is TRBV18 and J usage is TRBJ2-7; 11 positions agree with TRBD1. J gave up 6 bases and V 6 bases, and 7 bases lay outside the gene matches. Per the germline V gene, CDR1 is KGHSH and CDR2 is LQKENI. This CDR3 spans 14 amino acids. CDR3 bases: TGTGCCAGCTCCCGGACAGGGGGCTTGTTCGAGCAGTACTTC. Protein sequence: CASSRTGGLFEQYF.

This chain joins TRBV28 and TRBJ1-5; TRBD1 aligns across 7 bases. V was clipped by 6 bases and J by 7 bases; unmatched bases: 9. CDR1 is MDHEN and CDR2 is SYDVKM in the germline V gene. The CDR3 is made up of 14 amino acids. CDR3 in amino acids: CASRRQGLWQPQHF. CDR3 coding DNA: TGTGCCAGCAGGAGACAGGGTTTATGGCAGCCCCAGCATTTT.

The V gene is TRBV6-5, the J gene TRBJ1-2; 7 nucleotides align to TRBD1. There are 13 residues in the CDR3. CDR1 is MNHEY and CDR2 is SVGAGI in the germline V gene. V shed 7 bases, J shed 8 bases, and the junction held 10 bases outside the gene matches. CDR3 residues: CASMQEGARGYTF. The CDR3 DNA sequence: TGTGCCAGCATGCAAGAGGGGGCGCGGGGCTACACCTTC.